One sample yielded the 5 T cell receptor beta chains listed below, sequenced in a study of blood T cell repertoires in COVID-19. Clones were sequenced by immunoSEQ multiplex PCR, and TCRdb holds only the in-frame ones, with some missing. Here the sample spans 270,000 or so clones, around 85% being singletons. The source material was peripheral blood. Receptors were obtained from a human donor with COVID-19, enrolled during active disease. The donor label of this sample is uncertain.

The chain is built from TRBV28 and TRBJ2-3; 12 bases are shared with TRBD2. The length of the CDR3 is 17 residues. Germline loops: CDR1 MDHEN, CDR2 SYDVKM. The V segment lost 1 base and the J segment 2 bases; nucleotides outside the gene matches: 4. CDR3 nucleotide sequence: TGTGCCAGCAGTTTATTGGGACTAGCGGGCATCACAGATACGCAGTATTTT. This sequence encodes CASSLLGLAGITDTQYF.

The gene calls are TRBV3-1 (or the pseudogene TRBV3-2) and TRBJ2-1, with 10 bases aligning to TRBD2. The CDR3 sequence is 17 residues long. Germline V lookup: CDR1 LGHDT, CDR2 YNNKEL (reference sequence). J gave up 3 bases and V 4 bases, and 9 bases lay outside the gene matches. The chain's CDR3 is CASSPSPGLANYNEQFF. As DNA, the CDR3 is TGTGCCAGCAGCCCATCCCCGGGACTAGCGAACTACAATGAGCAGTTCTTC.

The V and J genes are TRBV7-9 and TRBJ1-1; D remains unclear. The V end lost 0 bases, the J end lost 4 bases, and 9 bases lay between the germline ends. Germline V lookup: CDR1 SEHNR, CDR2 FQNEAQ (reference sequence). The CDR3 extends over 14 amino acids. The CDR3 region has the DNA TGTGCCAGCAGCTTAGCGCTAGGGAGCACTGAAGCTTTCTTT. Amino acids: CASSLALGSTEAFF.

The rearrangement uses TRBV23-1 and TRBJ2-1, with 12 nucleotides matching TRBD2. TRBV23-1 is identified as an open reading frame with a role that is uncertain. The CDR3 is 20 amino acids. V lost 8 bases, J lost 3 bases, and 20 bases stayed unmatched. The CDR3 DNA follows: TGCGCCAGCCAATCCATAGGACTAGCGGGACCCAACCCAGGCTACAATGAGCAGTTCTTC. Translated, it gives CASQSIGLAGPNPGYNEQFF.

There are a few counts of this clone. This sequence joins TRBV12-3 or TRBV12-4 and TRBJ1-5; 9 bases map to TRBD1. V gave up 6 bases and J gave up 7 bases; unmatched junction bases: 4. The CDR3 covers 13 residues. The CDR3 here is CASRQGARQPQHF. In nucleotides, the CDR3 is TGTGCCAGCAGACAGGGGGCTCGGCAGCCCCAGCATTTT.